The 28 T cell receptor beta chains reported below all come from one sample, sequenced in a study of blood T cell repertoires in COVID-19. Some clones are missing from TCRdb's copy, which holds only in-frame ones; the method was immunoSEQ multiplex PCR. This sample has more than 70,000 clones, with about 86% found just once. Source material: peripheral blood. These receptors all come from a man older than 75 with active or convalescent COVID-19.

The gene calls are TRBV20-1 and TRBJ1-1, with D possibly being TRBD1 (5 bases). Germline-derived CDR1 and CDR2 are DFQATT and SNEGSKA (reference sequence). V was clipped by 3 bases and J by 5 bases, with 13 bases between them. CDR3 length: 13 amino acids. The CDR3 sequence is CSASTGGGTEAFF. The CDR3 nucleotides are TGCAGTGCTAGTACCGGGGGAGGGACTGAAGCTTTCTTT.

To note about this clone: Other DNA sequences in the sample encode the same CDR3. The chain links TRBV19 to TRBJ1-1, with a possible D match to TRBD1 (6 bases). The CDR3 is 14 amino acids. Trimming pared 1 base from V and 5 bases from J, leaving 11 bases between. CDR1 is LNHDA, CDR2 SQIVND, per germline (reference sequence). The CDR3 coding sequence is TGTGCCAGTAGTATAGTAGGGGGTCGGACTGAAGCTTTCTTT. This gives the protein CASSIVGGRTEAFF.

The chain recombines TRBV29-1 with TRBJ2-7, with 10 positions matching TRBD2. V was pared by 4 bases and J by 1 base, with 13 bases of the junction left unmatched. This CDR3 has 17 residues. Germline CDR1 reads SQVTM; CDR2 reads ANQGSEA. The CDR3, as DNA: TGCAGCGTTGGGGGGGCTAGCGGGAGTCTCTTTTCCTACGAGCAGTACTTC. The encoded protein is CSVGGASGSLFSYEQYF.

The chain recombines TRBV15 with TRBJ2-1, with TRBD2 as a possible D gene (6 bases). V was pared by 1 base and J by 7 bases, with 14 bases between. The germline V gene has CDR1 LNHNV and CDR2 YYDKDF (reference sequence). The CDR3 is 15 residues long. The CDR3, as DNA: TGTGCCACCAGCAGAGCGAGGGAGGTAATAAATGAGCAGTTCTTC. Translation gives CATSRAREVINEQFF.

This chain uses TRBV12-3 or TRBV12-4 with TRBJ2-1, with 9 bases lining up with TRBD1. V shed 3 bases, J shed 13 bases, and the junction held 7 bases outside the gene matches. The CDR3 spans 13 residues. CDR3 sequence reads: CASSFERGQGQFF. CDR3 nucleotides: TGTGCCAGCAGTTTTGAGAGGGGACAGGGACAGTTCTTC.

DNA for the CDR3: TGTGCCAGCAGCCCGGGTCTAACTATAGGGGCCAACGTCCTGACTTTC. Amino acids: CASSPGLTIGANVLTF. The chain carries TRBV3-1 (or the pseudogene TRBV3-2) and TRBJ2-6; no reliable D call. CDR3 size: 16 residues. Deletions cut 4 bases from V and 4 bases from J, with 14 bases between. The germline gives CDR1 LGHDT, CDR2 YNNKEL (reference sequence).

This rearrangement joins TRBV25-1 to TRBJ1-2, with no clear D. Germline-derived CDR1 and CDR2 are MGHDK and SYGVNS. CDR3 length: 13 residues. V was clipped by 6 bases and J by 5 bases, with 13 bases between them. This chain's CDR3 is CASSTMGGYGYTF. The CDR3 DNA reads TGTGCCAGCAGCACAATGGGAGGGTATGGCTACACCTTC.

There are a few counts of this clone. The gene calls are TRBV5-4 and TRBJ1-3, with TRBD1 identical over 7 bases. The CDR3 is 16 amino acids. The V and J ends lost 3 bases and 1 base, in that order; junction bases with no gene match: 7. Germline lookup yields CDR1 SGHNT and CDR2 YYREEE (reference sequence). This chain's CDR3 is CASSSGQTISGNTIYF. Written as DNA, the CDR3 is TGTGCCAGCAGCTCGGGACAGACTATTTCTGGAAACACCATATATTTT.

The chain employs TRBV6-2 or TRBV6-3 and TRBJ1-2; no firm D call. The CDR3 totals 14 residues. Trimming stripped 6 bases from V and 1 base from J, with 12 bases between. The germline gives CDR1 MNHEY, CDR2 SVGEGT. The CDR3, as DNA: TGTGCCAGCAGCCTCGGTCCGGGTAACTATGGCTACACCTTC. It is translated as CASSLGPGNYGYTF.

The V gene is TRBV6-5, the J gene TRBJ2-2; D might be TRBD2 (6 bases). CDR1 is MNHEY, CDR2 SVGAGI, per germline. The ends were cut back, 4 bases at V and 6 bases at J, with 12 bases in the middle. The CDR3 spans 14 residues. This CDR3 is CASSLASGAGELFF. The CDR3 coding sequence is TGTGCCAGCAGTTTGGCCTCGGGGGCCGGGGAGCTGTTTTTT.

This clone showed up just a few times. The chain has TRBV7-2 and TRBJ2-1, with 12 nucleotides matching TRBD2. The CDR3 is 14 residues long. Losses at the gene ends were 6 bases for V and 6 bases for J; bases not matched to a gene: 3. Per germline, CDR1 SGHTA and CDR2 FQGNSA. The CDR3 bases are TGTGCCAGCAGTCGACTAGCGGGAGCCAATGAGCAGTTCTTC. Translation gives CASSRLAGANEQFF.

This clone showed up just once. The genes are TRBV18 and TRBJ2-4, with TRBD2 as a possible D gene (6 bases). The ends were cut back, 4 bases at V and 7 bases at J, with 8 bases in the middle. This CDR3 spans 12 amino acids. Germline V gene lookup returns CDR1 KGHSH and CDR2 LQKENI. CDR3: CASSLADNIQYF. CDR3 in DNA: TGTGCCAGCTCACTAGCGGATAACATTCAGTACTTC.

The genes are TRBV7-2 and TRBJ2-1; D ambiguous. Trimming took 9 bases from V and 0 from J, leaving 3 bases between them. Germline V CDR1 and CDR2: SGHTA, FQGNSA. This CDR3 is built from 11 residues. The CDR3 reads CASISYNEQFF. Written as DNA, the CDR3 is TGTGCCAGTATCTCCTACAATGAGCAGTTCTTC.

CDR3 region: CASSLGGTPSYEQYF. The CDR3 nucleotides read TGTGCCAGCAGTTTAGGCGGGACTCCCTCCTACGAGCAGTACTTC. The chain has TRBV27 and TRBJ2-7, with D possibly being TRBD2 (6 bases). The CDR3 totals 15 residues. Looked up from germline, CDR1 is MNHEY and CDR2 is SMNVEV (reference sequence). V gave up 2 bases and J gave up 0 bases, with 11 bases separating them.

The V gene is TRBV21-1, the J gene TRBJ2-3; TRBD2, the D gene given by the table, was not confirmed from the DNA. TRBV21-1 has pseudogene status. The CDR3 has 21 amino acids. CDR3 sequence: CASGQRETIKGESLVTDTQYF. As DNA, the CDR3 is TGTGCCAGCGGACAGCGGGAGACGATCAAAGGGGAATCCCTCGTCACAGATACGCAGTATTTT.

The chain employs TRBV30 and TRBJ2-2, with 9 bases fitting TRBD2. The germline V gene encodes CDR1 GTSNPN and CDR2 SVGIG (reference sequence). V was pared by 2 bases and J by 5 bases, with 6 bases of the junction left unmatched. This CDR3 is built from 15 residues. The CDR3 DNA reads TGTGCCTGGAGTTTCGGCGGGAGGGTTACCGGGGAGCTGTTTTTT. Protein sequence: CAWSFGGRVTGELFF.

This clone was recorded once. This chain uses TRBV25-1 with TRBJ2-7, with TRBD1 as a possible D gene (5 bases). Germline CDR1 is MGHDK and CDR2 is SYGVNS. V was trimmed by 3 bases and J by 8 bases, leaving 14 bases between them. This CDR3 has 13 amino acids. The CDR3 nucleotides are TGTGCCAGCAGTGACGACGCCAGGGATCAGCAGTACTTC. It yields the protein CASSDDARDQQYF.

This chain connects TRBV28 to TRBJ2-1; 9 bases map to TRBD2. Trimming at V came to 4 bases and at J to 4 bases, leaving 5 bases not matched to a gene. This CDR3 has 15 amino acids. Germline CDR1 and CDR2: MDHEN and SYDVKM. Here the CDR3 reads CASSSLAGEYNEQFF. The CDR3 DNA reads TGTGCCAGCAGTTCGTTAGCGGGAGAGTACAATGAGCAGTTCTTC.

The V gene is TRBV7-8, the J gene TRBJ1-1; D not certain. V was clipped by 2 bases and J by 0 bases, with 7 bases between them. The CDR3 is 14 amino acids. Germline V lookup: CDR1 SGHVS, CDR2 FQNEAQ. Written as DNA, the CDR3 is TGTGCCAGCAGCTTAACAGCAATGAACACTGAAGCTTTCTTT. Protein sequence: CASSLTAMNTEAFF.

The chain employs TRBV7-2 and TRBJ1-3, with D possibly TRBD1 on 5 matching bases. CDR1 is SGHTA and CDR2 is FQGNSA in the germline V gene. The CDR3 contains 15 residues. Deletions cut 3 bases from V and 0 bases from J, with 9 bases between. The CDR3: CASSLGQGSGNTIYF. In DNA, the CDR3 is TGTGCCAGCAGCTTGGGTCAGGGCTCTGGAAACACCATATATTTT.

This clone has only a few counts. This rearrangement joins TRBV6-6 to TRBJ2-1, with 11 bases fitting TRBD2. This CDR3 comprises 16 residues. Losses at the gene ends were 6 bases for V and 4 bases for J; bases not matched to a gene: 8. Germline-derived CDR1 and CDR2 are MNHNY and SVGAGI (reference sequence). CDR3 nucleotides: TGTGCCAGCAGATTAGCGGGAGGGGGTCTATACAATGAGCAGTTCTTC. Encoded protein: CASRLAGGGLYNEQFF.

This chain uses TRBV18 with TRBJ1-1; the match to TRBD1 covers 10 bases. Germline V gives CDR1 KGHSH, CDR2 LQKENI. This CDR3 spans 17 amino acids. The V gene end was trimmed by 0 bases and the J gene end by 0 bases; junction bases not matched to a gene: 4. The CDR3, as DNA: TGTGCCAGCTCACCACCGGGGGGACAGGGGTTGAACACTGAAGCTTTCTTT. Translating gives CASSPPGGQGLNTEAFF.

The J gene is TRBJ1-6, the V gene TRBV30, with D possibly being TRBD1 (5 bases). The CDR3 is 12 residues long. V shed 1 base and J shed 14 bases, with 12 bases lying between them. CDR1 is GTSNPN and CDR2 is SVGIG in the germline V gene (reference sequence). Here the CDR3 DNA reads TGTGCCTGGAGTGCCCCGGGAGGGGCCCTCCACTTT. Residues: CAWSAPGGALHF.

The chain has TRBV19 and TRBJ1-4, with D tentatively TRBD1 (6 bases). Germline V gene data show CDR1 as LNHDA and CDR2 as SQIVND (reference sequence). This CDR3 has 14 residues. Trimming left V 10 bases short and J 0 bases short, with 12 bases between. CDR3 sequence reads: CATSSGATNEKLFF. CDR3 DNA sequence: TGTGCCACATCCTCAGGGGCAACTAATGAAAAACTGTTTTTT.

The chain carries TRBV30 and TRBJ2-7, with 14 bases matching TRBD2. The CDR3 is 20 residues long. With 2 bases clipped from V and 6 bases from J, the junction kept 21 bases outside the gene matches. From germline, CDR1 is GTSNPN and CDR2 SVGIG (reference sequence). In DNA form, the CDR3 reads TGTGCCTGGAGTAGAGGGACAGAGTTAAGTTCGGGACTAGCGGGAGCCGAGCAGTACTTC. This translates into CAWSRGTELSSGLAGAEQYF.

The chain's CDR3 is CASSTRLTGGGDTQYF. The CDR3 DNA is TGTGCCAGCAGCACGCGGTTGACGGGAGGGGGAGATACGCAGTATTTT. J is TRBJ2-3 and V is TRBV7-2, with TRBD2 matching over 8 bases. The germline V gene encodes CDR1 SGHTA and CDR2 FQGNSA. With 5 bases clipped from V and 5 bases from J, the junction kept 12 bases outside the gene matches. This CDR3 is 16 amino acids long. Full variable domain (outside the CDR3, taken from reference TRBV7-2 and TRBJ2-3): GAGVSQSPSNKVTEKGKDVELRCDPISGHTALYWYRQSLGQGLEFLIYFQGNSAPDKSGLPSDRFSAERTGGSVSTLTIQRTQQEDSAVYLCASSTRLTGGGDTQYFGPGTRLTVL.

This rearrangement joins TRBV5-5 to TRBJ2-5, with D maybe TRBD1 (6 bases). Per the germline V gene, CDR1 is SGHKS and CDR2 is YYEKEE (reference sequence). The CDR3 has 14 residues. Trimming pared 6 bases from V and 3 bases from J, leaving 15 bases between. The CDR3 DNA sequence: TGTGCCAGCACTACCGGACAGAAGGAAGAGACCCAGTACTTC. Its translation is CASTTGQKEETQYF.

The chain recombines TRBV3-1 (or the pseudogene TRBV3-2) with TRBJ2-7; tentatively, D is TRBD2 (6 bases). Germline CDR1 reads LGHDT; CDR2 reads YNNKEL (reference sequence). The CDR3 runs 15 residues. V was clipped by 0 bases and J by 7 bases, with 16 bases between them. CDR3 sequence reads: CASSQDGAGKGEQYF. As DNA, the CDR3 is TGTGCCAGCAGCCAAGATGGGGCGGGAAAAGGGGAGCAGTACTTC.